This T cell receptor (beta chain) was identified during a study of T cell repertoires in cytomegalovirus infection. Study results and limitations: Cumulative public TCR beta family frequency identified CMV carriers with the relevant HLA.

V lost 6 bases, J lost 0 bases, and 11 bases lay in between. CDR3 length: 14 amino acids. On this clonotype: The target antigen is unknown.

Each CDR3 protein is one row after TCRdb ran MiXCR on the reads. The sample has about 500,000 distinct CDR3 sequences, 30% to 40% seen once. This chain joins TRBV12-3 or TRBV12-4 and TRBJ1-1; no clear D gene. The clonotype comes from a human donor in good health (CMV status not recorded). Some clones in this sample may be carry-over from other donors' samples. This specimen was cultured PBMCs, taken from culture after CMV antigen stimulation. CDR3 loop: CASRLPGLNTEAFF. In DNA form, the CDR3 reads TGTGCCAGCAGGCTACCAGGACTGAACACTGAAGCTTTCTTT.